This TCR beta chain stems from a study of naive and memory T cell subsets. The study, taken as a whole, reports: This RNA-based method may be sensitive to activation-related transcript changes. Tuberculin site TCR excess was interpreted as type IV hypersensitivity infiltration.

Ligated cDNA underwent four rounds of PCR with nested alpha and beta constant region primers and SP2. Alpha and beta constant region primers primed reverse transcription for blood and skin samples. TCRdb recomputed calls from the UMI-ligation and nested PCR reads with MiXCR, one row per CDR3 protein. The sample yields around 25,000 distinct CDR3 sequences, around 6% seen once. J lost 6 bases, V lost 4 bases, and 9 bases had no gene match. Germline V lookup: CDR1 DFQATT, CDR2 SNEGSKA (reference sequence). The CDR3 has 14 amino acids. The treatment is: skin biopsy from PPD injection site in Mantoux-positive individual. A UMI-containing oligonucleotide was joined by 3' ligation to the TCR cDNA template. Biopsied sites were PPD injections in people with a positive Mantoux test. About this clonotype itself: No antigen is known for it.

The rearrangement joins TRBV20-1 to TRBJ1-5, with TRBD1 matching over 7 bases. The sequence derives from an adult in good health. Source: skin, taken from a tuberculin skin test site. In DNA, the CDR3 is TGCAGTGCTAACGAGGGGACAGTCGGTCAGCCCCAGCATTTT. It translates to CSANEGTVGQPQHF.